Below, 32 T cell receptor beta chains from the same sample are listed, as sequenced in a study of brain T cells in children with intractable seizures. The table came from immunoSEQ multiplex PCR; TCRdb's copy has only in-frame clones and leaves some out. The table lists a few hundred thousand clones, about 94% of them singletons. Time point in this sample: blood from clinic visit 5 months post-surgery; TSC patient then seizure free. The specimen was peripheral blood, collected roughly 5 months after surgery. Receptors were obtained from a boy younger than two with tuberous sclerosis and intractable seizures.

The table lists this clone with a few counts. V gene TRBV5-1 combines with J gene TRBJ1-1; D is unclear. Trimming removed 0 bases from V and 1 base from J, with 7 bases in between. Germline CDR1 SGHRS, CDR2 YFSETQ. The CDR3 consists of 14 residues. As DNA, the CDR3 is TGCGCCAGCAGCTTGGGGGCAGGGAACACTGAAGCTTTCTTT. Translating it yields CASSLGAGNTEAFF.

CDR3: CASSLVLGPEKLFF. The CDR3 bases are TGTGCCAGCAGCTTAGTGCTGGGTCCCGAAAAACTGTTTTTT. This chain joins TRBV7-9 and TRBJ1-4; D gene unclear. Trimming removed 1 base at V and 8 bases at J, with 11 bases between. Germline loops: CDR1 SEHNR, CDR2 FQNEAQ (reference sequence). The CDR3 length is 14 residues.

The rearrangement links TRBV19 to TRBJ1-3; D is unresolved. Germline lookup yields CDR1 LNHDA and CDR2 SQIVND (reference sequence). V shed 3 bases and J shed 2 bases, with 8 bases lying between them. This CDR3 spans 14 amino acids. The CDR3 spells CASSIFGTGNTIYF. The CDR3 DNA follows: TGTGCCAGTAGTATTTTCGGAACTGGAAACACCATATATTTT.

The V and J genes are TRBV28 and TRBJ2-2, with a possible D match to TRBD1 (6 bases). Germline V CDR1 and CDR2: MDHEN, SYDVKM. The CDR3 runs 16 residues. Deletions cut 6 bases from V and 3 bases from J, with 17 bases between. The chain's CDR3 is CASRPTGTPYTGELFF. For the CDR3, the DNA is TGTGCCAGCAGACCAACCGGGACACCTTACACCGGGGAGCTGTTTTTT.

CDR3 sequence: CATSDGQLNEQFF. The CDR3 DNA is TGTGCCACCAGTGATGGACAGTTAAATGAGCAGTTCTTC. This chain links TRBV24-1 with TRBJ2-1; D is possibly TRBD1 (6 bases). Between the trimmed V and J ends, which lost 3 bases and 7 bases, there was a span of 9 bases. Germline CDR1 is KGHDR and CDR2 is SFDVKD. This CDR3 region has 13 residues.

The CDR3 reads CASSHSNLAGVYEQYF. As DNA, the CDR3 is TGTGCCAGTAGTCACTCGAACCTAGCGGGAGTCTACGAGCAGTACTTC. The chain couples TRBV19 to TRBJ2-7, with 10 bases identical to TRBD2. The trim removed 5 bases at V and 3 bases at J, leaving 10 bases unmatched. The CDR3 consists of 16 residues. Germline V CDR1 and CDR2: LNHDA, SQIVND (reference sequence).

The chain is built from TRBV5-1 and TRBJ2-7; D tentatively fits TRBD1 or TRBD2 (5 bases each). V shed 4 bases and J shed 0 bases, with 11 bases lying between them. CDR1 and CDR2 (germline): SGHRS, YFSETQ. The CDR3 covers 14 residues. Here the CDR3 DNA reads TGCGCCAGCAGCCAGAGGGGCACCTCCTACGAGCAGTACTTC. Amino acid sequence: CASSQRGTSYEQYF. The full variable domain, rest sourced from reference TRBV5-1 and TRBJ2-7, is KAGVTQTPRYLIKTRGQQVTLSCSPISGHRSVSWYQQTPGQGLQFLFEYFSETQRNKGNFPGRFSGRQFSNSRSEMNVSTLELGDSALYLCASSQRGTSYEQYFGPGTRLTVT.

The J gene is TRBJ2-7, the V gene TRBV2; D is undetermined. V was pared by 4 bases and J by 2 bases, with 3 bases between. From germline, CDR1 is SNHLY and CDR2 FYNNEI. This CDR3 comprises 11 residues. This chain's CDR3 is CASSVAYEQYF. The CDR3 coding sequence is TGTGCCAGCAGTGTTGCCTACGAGCAGTACTTC.

The chain has TRBV27 and TRBJ1-2, with 7 bases that match TRBD1. Germline CDR1 reads MNHEY; CDR2 reads SMNVEV (reference sequence). This CDR3 comprises 15 residues. The V and J ends lost 6 bases and 3 bases, in that order; junction bases with no gene match: 10. CDR3 DNA: TGTGCCAGCAGAACTACAGGGGTCGGAGACTATGGCTACACCTTC. Translated, it gives CASRTTGVGDYGYTF.

The chain joins TRBV5-1 to TRBJ2-7, with 9 nucleotides matching TRBD2. This CDR3 spans 12 amino acids. Germline CDR1 and CDR2: SGHRS and YFSETQ. V dropped 5 bases and J dropped 3; count of bases not matched to a gene: 0. The CDR3 sequence is CASRLAGYEQYF. The CDR3 DNA sequence: TGCGCCAGCAGACTAGCGGGCTACGAGCAGTACTTC.

The chain recombines TRBV30 with TRBJ1-1; D may be TRBD1 (5 bases). Between the trimmed V and J ends, which lost 7 bases and 5 bases, there was a span of 14 bases. Looked up from germline, CDR1 is GTSNPN and CDR2 is SVGIG (reference sequence). This CDR3 spans 12 amino acids. The CDR3 coding sequence is TGTGCCTTAAAAACCAGGGTAACTGAAGCTTTCTTT. Protein: CALKTRVTEAFF. The variable domain in full, with the rest retrieved from reference TRBV30 and TRBJ1-1, is SQTIHQWPATLVQPVGSPLSLECTVEGTSNPNLYWYRQAAGRGLQLLFYSVGIGQISSEVPQNLSASRPQDRQFILSSKKLLLSDSGFYLCALKTRVTEAFFGQGTRLTVV.

V usage is TRBV5-1 and J usage is TRBJ1-1, with a tentative D call TRBD1 (5 bases). Looked up from germline, CDR1 is SGHRS and CDR2 is YFSETQ. The CDR3 consists of 14 residues. Trimming removed 0 bases from V and 2 bases from J, with 8 bases in between. In DNA, the CDR3 is TGCGCCAGCAGCTTGGAGGGGCTAAACACTGAAGCTTTCTTT. It is translated as CASSLEGLNTEAFF.

V usage is TRBV9 and J usage is TRBJ1-3, with D uncertain. Trimming pared 3 bases from V and 2 bases from J, leaving 9 bases between. The CDR3 consists of 14 residues. Germline assignment: CDR1 SGDLS and CDR2 YYNGEE. The CDR3 loop is CASSGGEAGNTIYF. The CDR3 DNA reads TGTGCCAGCAGCGGGGGAGAGGCTGGAAACACCATATATTTT.

The rearrangement uses TRBV5-1 and TRBJ1-4; TRBD1 matches 7 bases. J lost 1 base, V lost 2 bases, and 2 bases had no gene match. CDR1 and CDR2 from the germline V gene are SGHRS and YFSETQ. CDR3 size: 15 residues. CDR3 loop: CASSLQGQTNEKLFF. DNA of the CDR3: TGCGCCAGCAGCTTACAGGGGCAAACTAATGAAAAACTGTTTTTT.

Turning to this clone: Other nucleotide sequences from this sample produce the same CDR3. The chain combines TRBV12-3 or TRBV12-4 with TRBJ2-3; no reliable D call. This CDR3 spans 11 amino acids. Deletions cut 3 bases from V and 4 bases from J, with 2 bases between. The CDR3 DNA follows: TGTGCCAGCAGTTTCTCAGATACGCAGTATTTT. Encoded protein: CASSFSDTQYF.

The gene calls are TRBV11-3 and TRBJ1-1; D possibly corresponds to TRBD1 (5 bases). Germline-derived CDR1 and CDR2 are SGHNT and YENEEA. This CDR3 has 15 amino acids. Trimming left V 5 bases short and J 2 bases short, with 15 bases between. CDR3: CASSPGWGLNTEAFF. CDR3 in DNA: TGTGCCAGCAGCCCTGGGTGGGGGTTAAACACTGAAGCTTTCTTT.

The chain combines TRBV7-6 with TRBJ1-2, with D possibly being TRBD1 (6 bases). Trimming shortened V by 5 bases and J by 8 bases, and 15 bases separated the two germline ends. The CDR3 contains 13 residues. Germline V gene sequence: CDR1 SGHVS, CDR2 FNYEAQ. The CDR3 spells CASSTGNRDGYTF. CDR3 nucleotides: TGTGCCAGCAGCACGGGGAACAGGGACGGCTACACCTTC.

This chain links TRBV7-9 with TRBJ1-4; maybe TRBD1 (5 bases). The CDR3 loop spans 16 amino acids. Germline V gene sequence: CDR1 SEHNR, CDR2 FQNEAQ (reference sequence). V lost 5 bases and J 6 bases, leaving 19 bases between the germline ends. The CDR3 nucleotides are TGTGCCAGCAGCACCCCGGGACGGGAAGGGGATGAAAAACTGTTTTTT. Amino acids: CASSTPGREGDEKLFF.

V gene TRBV4-2 combines with J gene TRBJ1-3; maybe TRBD1 (5 bases). Germline V CDR1 and CDR2: LGHNA, YNFKEQ. CDR3 length: 16 amino acids. Trimming removed 1 base from V and 0 bases from J, with 10 bases in between. CDR3 loop: CASSQAQDSSGNTIYF. CDR3 DNA sequence: TGTGCCAGCAGCCAAGCCCAAGACAGCTCTGGAAACACCATATATTTT.

The chain couples TRBV10-3 to TRBJ2-3; 7 bases are a match to TRBD2. Germline values: CDR1 ENHRY, CDR2 SYGVKD. The CDR3 is 16 residues long. Losses at the gene ends were 4 bases for V and 8 bases for J; bases not matched to a gene: 15. CDR3 region: CAISGVGNGGGPTQYF. The CDR3 region has the DNA TGTGCCATCAGTGGGGTAGGGAACGGCGGGGGTCCTACGCAGTATTTT.

The chain joins TRBV15 to TRBJ1-1; D ambiguous. Trimming removed 1 base from V and 11 bases from J, with 23 bases in between. The CDR3 loop spans 16 amino acids. Germline V gives CDR1 LNHNV, CDR2 YYDKDF (reference sequence). CDR3 sequence reads: CATSRVVFIRTRSAFF. Here the CDR3 DNA reads TGTGCCACCAGCAGAGTAGTGTTTATCAGGACCCGGTCGGCTTTCTTT.

The chain has TRBV9 and TRBJ2-1, with TRBD2 identical over 11 bases. J gave up 9 bases and V 0 bases, and 5 bases lay outside the gene matches. The CDR3 runs to 15 residues. Germline V gene data show CDR1 as SGDLS and CDR2 as YYNGEE. CDR3 loop: CASSVVSSGRSEQFF. For the CDR3, the DNA is TGTGCCAGCAGCGTAGTTTCTAGCGGGAGGTCTGAGCAGTTCTTC.

The CDR3 DNA reads as TGTGCCAGCAGCTCTAATACGGGAGTGGGAGATACGCAGTATTTT. This translates into CASSSNTGVGDTQYF. This chain links TRBV7-2 with TRBJ2-3; D may be TRBD2 (6 bases). CDR3 length equals 15 residues. Germline V gene lookup returns CDR1 SGHTA and CDR2 FQGNSA. V shed 4 bases and J shed 5 bases, with 16 bases lying between them. Filled out from reference TRBV7-2 and TRBJ2-3, the complete variable domain reads GAGVSQSPSNKVTEKGKDVELRCDPISGHTALYWYRQSLGQGLEFLIYFQGNSAPDKSGLPSDRFSAERTGGSVSTLTIQRTQQEDSAVYLCASSSNTGVGDTQYFGPGTRLTVL.

The V and J genes are TRBV15 and TRBJ1-1, with a weak D call TRBD1 (5 bases). V was pared by 1 base and J by 1 base, with 7 bases between. In germline, CDR1 is LNHNV, CDR2 YYDKDF (reference sequence). This CDR3 contains 14 residues. CDR3 amino acids: CATSRARGNTEAFF. For the CDR3, the DNA is TGTGCCACCAGCAGAGCAAGGGGGAACACTGAAGCTTTCTTT.

V and J are TRBV2 and TRBJ2-5; D is unclear. The germline V gene has CDR1 SNHLY and CDR2 FYNNEI. V lost 10 bases, J lost 5 bases, and 14 bases lay in between. The length of the CDR3 is 12 residues. This CDR3 is CATGLKVETQYF. CDR3 sequence (DNA): TGTGCCACTGGGTTAAAGGTGGAGACCCAGTACTTC.

The table lists this clone with a count of one. V gene TRBV25-1 combines with J gene TRBJ2-1; TRBD2 aligns across 16 bases. Germline V gene lookup returns CDR1 MGHDK and CDR2 SYGVNS. This CDR3 has 18 residues. The V segment lost 1 base and the J segment 8 bases; nucleotides outside the gene matches: 8. The chain's CDR3 is CASSESISGLAGGHEQFF. The CDR3 bases are TGTGCCAGCAGTGAATCAATTTCGGGACTAGCGGGAGGGCATGAGCAGTTCTTC.

The chain has TRBV12-5 and TRBJ1-1, with TRBD1 matching 9 bases. Trimming cost V 1 base and J 4 bases; bases outside gene matches: 4. The CDR3 runs to 15 residues. Germline CDR1 and CDR2: LGHNT and FRNRAP. The DNA for the CDR3 is TGTGCTAGTGGTTTGGCAACGACAGGGGGCACTGAAGCTTTCTTT. Translation: CASGLATTGGTEAFF.

DNA for the CDR3: TGTGCCAGCAGTCCCGGGGGGTTAAATCAGCCCCAGCATTTT. Translation: CASSPGGLNQPQHF. The chain combines TRBV2 with TRBJ1-5, with a tentative D call TRBD1 (5 bases). The CDR3 runs to 14 residues. The germline CDR1 and CDR2 sequences are SNHLY and FYNNEI. Trimming left V 5 bases short and J 4 bases short, with 12 bases between.

In DNA, the CDR3 is TGTGCCACCAGTGCCCTGACCCCTCGTGGACTAGCGGGCACAGAGACCCAGTACTTC. This encodes CATSALTPRGLAGTETQYF. V and J are TRBV24-1 and TRBJ2-5; 11 nucleotides agree with TRBD2. V gave up 5 bases and J gave up 4 bases; unmatched junction bases: 17. The germline CDR1 and CDR2 sequences are KGHDR and SFDVKD. The CDR3 length is 19 residues.

The chain combines TRBV6-5 with TRBJ2-7, with 10 positions matching TRBD1. The V gene's germline CDR1 is MNHEY and CDR2 SVGAGI. Unmatched junction bases numbered 8, after V lost 6 bases and J lost 3 bases. The CDR3 sequence is 15 residues long. CDR3 in DNA: TGTGCCAGCAGACCTTACCGGGACAGGGGCTACGAGCAGTACTTC. It codes for CASRPYRDRGYEQYF.

The chain is built from TRBV14 and TRBJ2-1; D is undetermined. Looked up from germline, CDR1 is SGHDN and CDR2 is FVKESK. The CDR3 is 12 amino acids. V lost 5 bases to trimming and J lost 4 bases, with 6 bases between them. The CDR3 loop reads CASSEKYNEQFF. The CDR3 DNA is TGTGCCAGCAGCGAAAAATACAATGAGCAGTTCTTC.

V and J are TRBV6-5 and TRBJ1-5, with D maybe TRBD1 (6 bases). The CDR3 has 13 residues. The V end lost 6 bases, the J end lost 3 bases, and 9 bases lay between the germline ends. Germline CDR1 reads MNHEY; CDR2 reads SVGAGI. The DNA of the CDR3 is TGTGCCAGCAGGGGACACCACAATCAGCCCCAGCATTTT. Protein product: CASRGHHNQPQHF.